This T cell receptor beta chain was sequenced in a study of T cell changes during pregnancy in multiple sclerosis. Sequencing used immunoSEQ multiplex PCR; TCRdb keeps in-frame clones, though not all of them. The sample has some 80,000 clones, over 90% seen once. Only a few counts were recorded for this clone. The CDR3 covers 14 residues. With 2 bases removed from V and 6 bases from J, the gap between germline ends came to 14 bases. Looked up from germline, CDR1 is SGHRS and CDR2 is YFSETQ. The receptor was derived from a female donor with multiple sclerosis, enrolled in a pregnancy study. V gene TRBV5-1 combines with J gene TRBJ1-1; a possible D gene is TRBD1 (5 bases). The sample in question was peripheral blood, obtained in the third trimester of pregnancy. CDR3 in DNA: TGCGCCAGCAGCTTAACAGGCCTTGTCCCTGAAGCTTTCTTT. Encoded protein: CASSLTGLVPEAFF.